Listed below are T cell receptor beta chains from one sample, sequenced in a study of human T cells and chemical hapten exposure. TCRdb used MiXCR to reprocess the RACE reads, holding one entry per CDR3 protein. The table shows approximately 100,000 distinct CDR3 sequences, with roughly 10% occurring only once. Here the sequenced sample was whole blood, taken in connection with sensitization to the hapten diphenylcyclopropenone (DPC). These receptor sequences come from a woman between 40 and 50 years old with alopecia areata. Some clones in this sample may be carry-over from other donors' samples. CDR3s include the opening cysteine and the closing phenylalanine or tryptophan. D genes are given only for firm matches. Only some rows state a clone size, as once, few, many or a class for expanded clones.

abundance,v_gene,d_gene,j_gene,CDR3nt,CDR3aa
.,TRBV29-1,.,TRBJ2-7,TGCAGCGTTGGCACGGATACCTACGAGCAGTACTTC,CSVGTDTYEQYF
.,TRBV5-1,TRBD1,TRBJ2-3,TGCGCCAGCAGCTGGGGACAGCCCGACCCTAGCACAGATACGCAGTATTTT,CASSWGQPDPSTDTQYF
many,TRBV6-5,TRBD2,TRBJ2-3,TGTGCCAGCAGAAGACTAGCGGGGGAGGGAGATACGCAGTATTTT,CASRRLAGEGDTQYF
.,TRBV18,TRBD1,TRBJ2-7,TGTGCCAGCACCACCCGACAGGGTACCTACGAGCAGTACTTC,CASTTRQGTYEQYF
.,TRBV18,.,TRBJ1-3,TGTGCCAGCCTATGGTCGCCCAGCTCTGGAAACACCATATATTTT,CASLWSPSSGNTIYF
many,TRBV28,TRBD2,TRBJ2-1,TGTGCCAGCAGTTCCCAAGCGGGGGGGTACAATGAGCAGTTCTTC,CASSSQAGGYNEQFF
many,TRBV27,.,TRBJ1-6,TGTGCCAGCAGTTACGGAACAGACAATAATTCACCCCTCCACTTT,CASSYGTDNNSPLHF
many,TRBV6-5,TRBD1,TRBJ1-2,TGTGCCAGCAGTCGAACAGGGGGCGCGAACGGCTACACCTTC,CASSRTGGANGYTF
many,TRBV6-6,TRBD1,TRBJ2-7,TGTGCCAGCAGTTCGGGACAGGGCCTACGCGAGCAGTACTTC,CASSSGQGLREQYF
many,TRBV2,.,TRBJ2-1,TGTGCCAGCAGTGAGAACCTCTTGAAGCAGTTCTTC,CASSENLLKQFF
few,TRBV6-5,.,TRBJ2-7,TGTGCCAGCAGTTATCAACAGCCCCCCTACGAGCAGTACTTC,CASSYQQPPYEQYF
.,TRBV5-1,TRBD1,TRBJ1-2,TGCGCCAGCAGCGGGGGGACAGGCTCTAACTATGGCTACACCTTC,CASSGGTGSNYGYTF
.,TRBV7-6,.,TRBJ2-1,TGTGCCAGCAGCCCGCTTGTGGGGAGAAACTCCTACAATGAGCAGTTCTTC,CASSPLVGRNSYNEQFF
few,TRBV7-9,TRBD1,TRBJ2-4,TGTGCCAGCAGCTTAGGGCAGGGGGCTCCCTGGTACTTC,CASSLGQGAPWYF
many,TRBV7-2,TRBD1,TRBJ1-2,TGTGCCAGCAGCCGCGACAGGGAACAAGGCTACACCTTC,CASSRDREQGYTF